The rows below give T cell receptor beta chains drawn from one sample of a study of siplizumab effects on memory and regulatory T cells. TCRdb's copy holds only in-frame clones and misses some; the assay was immunoSEQ multiplex PCR. The table shows some 100,000 clones, with around 95% occurring only once. Sequencing used Tregs sorted from blood. The source is a human donor in good health. Each CDR3 is given without its conserved first and last residue. Expanded clones get a size class; other rows say once, few or many, or leave the size out.

clone_size j_call v_call cdr3_aa
NA TRBJ1-2 TRBV7-9 ASSLVSHGNQILGYT
once TRBJ1-2 TRBV15 ATSRDPTLASYT
once TRBJ1-2 TRBV4-1 ASSQDRQVNYGYT
once TRBJ1-2 TRBV25-1 ASRGPRDRRNYGYT
NA TRBJ2-2 TRBV28 ASSPTTGTGGPGELF
NA TRBJ2-2 TRBV14 ASRGELF
NA TRBJ2-1 TRBV29-1 SVITLSSYNEQF
NA TRBJ2-5 TRBV19 ASSTKVGLETQY
NA TRBJ2-3 TRBV7-2 ASSLTGVTDTQY
NA TRBJ2-5 TRBV6-1 ASSGLRNVGETQY
NA TRBJ1-1 TRBV29-1 TAGRNTEAF
NA TRBJ2-1 TRBV18 ASLQGGGNEQF
NA TRBJ2-4 TRBV19 ASSTQGAGIQY
NA TRBJ2-1 TRBV27 ASSLSPIAGRFNEQF
NA TRBJ2-3 TRBV29-1 SSTRGRGGDTQY
NA TRBJ2-5 TRBV9 ASSAGETQY
NA TRBJ2-1 TRBV11-1 ASSPSWDRFGEQF
NA TRBJ2-4 TRBV18 ASSPRDRGPVGNIQY
NA TRBJ1-1 TRBV19 ASSWRRNTEAF
NA TRBJ1-1 TRBV6-6 ASSYVWTGPNTEAF
NA TRBJ2-6 TRBV7-3 ASSPRQGDGANVLT
NA TRBJ1-2 TRBV30 AWRDRGLLGYT
NA TRBJ1-2 TRBV7-8 ASSLVAGATRRGYT
NA TRBJ2-4 TRBV15 ATSGGFSAKNIQY
NA TRBJ1-1 TRBV7-9 ASSLNPFTMNTEAF
NA TRBJ1-2 TRBV5-1 ASSLGHIYGYT
NA TRBJ2-1 TRBV6-5 ASSYYPGQYYNEQF
once TRBJ2-7 TRBV18 ASSPPGGSYEQY